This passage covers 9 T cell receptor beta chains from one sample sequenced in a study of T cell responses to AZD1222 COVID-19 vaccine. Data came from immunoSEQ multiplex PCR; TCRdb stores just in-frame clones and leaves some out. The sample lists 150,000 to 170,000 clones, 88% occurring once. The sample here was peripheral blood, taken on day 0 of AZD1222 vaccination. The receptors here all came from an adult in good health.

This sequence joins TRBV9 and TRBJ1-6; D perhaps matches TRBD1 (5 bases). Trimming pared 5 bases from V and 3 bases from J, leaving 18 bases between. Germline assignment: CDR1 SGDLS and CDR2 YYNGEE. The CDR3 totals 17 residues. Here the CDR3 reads CASSQGEGRGYNSPLHF. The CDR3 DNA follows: TGTGCCAGCAGTCAAGGGGAGGGCAGAGGCTATAATTCACCCCTCCACTTT.

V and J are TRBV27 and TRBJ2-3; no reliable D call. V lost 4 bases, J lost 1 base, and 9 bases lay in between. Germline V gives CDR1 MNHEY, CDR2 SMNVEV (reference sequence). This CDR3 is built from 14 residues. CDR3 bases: TGTGCCAGCAGTTCGCAGTCGGGCACAGATACGCAGTATTTT. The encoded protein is CASSSQSGTDTQYF.

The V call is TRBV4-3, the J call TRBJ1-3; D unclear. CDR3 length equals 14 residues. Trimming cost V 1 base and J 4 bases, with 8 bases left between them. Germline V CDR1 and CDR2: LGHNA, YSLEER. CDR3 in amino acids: CASSQAGSGNTIYF. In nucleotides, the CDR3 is TGCGCCAGCAGCCAAGCCGGATCCGGAAACACCATATATTTT.

The CDR3 is CASSGGLPNEKLFF. The CDR3 bases are TGTGCCAGCAGCGGGGGACTCCCCAATGAAAAACTGTTTTTT. This rearrangement joins TRBV9 to TRBJ1-4; tentative D call: TRBD1 (5 bases). Per the germline V gene, CDR1 is SGDLS and CDR2 is YYNGEE. This CDR3 comprises 14 residues. The V end was cut by 3 bases, the J end by 5 bases, with 11 bases between.

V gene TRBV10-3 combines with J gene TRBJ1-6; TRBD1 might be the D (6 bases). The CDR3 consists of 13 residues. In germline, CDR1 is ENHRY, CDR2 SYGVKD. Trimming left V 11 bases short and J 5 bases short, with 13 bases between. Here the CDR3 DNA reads TGTGCCGTGCGACAGGCCGATAATTCACCCCTCCACTTT. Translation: CAVRQADNSPLHF.

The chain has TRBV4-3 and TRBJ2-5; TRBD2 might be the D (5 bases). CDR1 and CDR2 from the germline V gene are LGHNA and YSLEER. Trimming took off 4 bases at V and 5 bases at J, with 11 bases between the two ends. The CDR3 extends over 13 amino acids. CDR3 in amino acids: CASSPFRGETQYF. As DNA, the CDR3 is TGCGCCAGCAGCCCCTTCCGAGGGGAGACCCAGTACTTC.

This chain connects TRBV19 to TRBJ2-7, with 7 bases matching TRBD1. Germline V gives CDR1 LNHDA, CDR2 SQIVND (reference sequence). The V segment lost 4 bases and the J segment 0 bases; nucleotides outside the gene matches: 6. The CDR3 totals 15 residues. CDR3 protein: CASSTRRTGSYEQYF. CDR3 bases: TGTGCCAGTAGTACCCGCAGGACAGGCTCCTACGAGCAGTACTTC.

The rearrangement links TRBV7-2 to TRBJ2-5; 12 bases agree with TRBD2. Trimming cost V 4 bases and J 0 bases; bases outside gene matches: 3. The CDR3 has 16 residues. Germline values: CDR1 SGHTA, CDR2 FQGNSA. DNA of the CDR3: TGTGCCAGCAGCTACGGACTAGCGGGGAACCAAGAGACCCAGTACTTC. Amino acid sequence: CASSYGLAGNQETQYF.

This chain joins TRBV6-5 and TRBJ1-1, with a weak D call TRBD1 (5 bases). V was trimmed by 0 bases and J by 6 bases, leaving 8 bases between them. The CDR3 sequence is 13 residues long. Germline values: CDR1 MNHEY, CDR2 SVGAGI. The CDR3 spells CASSYSMGPEAFF. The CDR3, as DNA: TGTGCCAGCAGTTACTCGATGGGACCTGAAGCTTTCTTT.